This entry lists 20 T cell receptor beta chains sequenced from one sample in a study of blood T cells in healthy people across ages. PCR was performed a second time for roughly 7 to 11 cycles using a sample-barcoded 5' primer and a J-beta primer mix. A single record per CDR3 protein comes from TCRdb applying MiXCR to the 5' RACE reads. The sample has around 780,000 distinct CDR3 sequences, roughly three fifths seen once. What was sequenced was blood. Receptor source: a man aged 40-55 years in good health.

This clonotype appeared once. The V gene is TRBV20-1, the J gene TRBJ2-1, with 13 bases that match TRBD2. Germline CDR1 reads DFQATT; CDR2 reads SNEGSKA (reference sequence). The CDR3 extends over 15 amino acids. V dropped 0 bases and J dropped 6; count of bases not matched to a gene: 2. The CDR3 sequence: CSARDGLAGVNEQFF. The CDR3 DNA sequence: TGCAGTGCTAGAGATGGACTAGCGGGAGTCAATGAGCAGTTCTTC.

This chain uses TRBV29-1 with TRBJ2-1; a possible D gene is TRBD1 (5 bases). The CDR3 is 13 amino acids. Deletions cut 4 bases from V and 5 bases from J, with 12 bases between. Germline CDR1 reads SQVTM; CDR2 reads ANQGSEA. The CDR3 reads CSVVDRQHNEQFF. The DNA for the CDR3 is TGCAGCGTTGTAGATCGACAGCACAATGAGCAGTTCTTC.

This clonotype has more than one count but fewer than ten. The rearrangement joins TRBV27 to TRBJ1-1; D unresolved. Trimming left V 7 bases short and J 0 bases short, with 9 bases between. Germline CDR1 and CDR2: MNHEY and SMNVEV (reference sequence). This CDR3 has 13 amino acids. The CDR3 protein is CASTRGVNTEAFF. CDR3 DNA sequence: TGTGCCAGCACCCGCGGGGTGAACACTGAAGCTTTCTTT.

This chain connects TRBV7-3 to TRBJ2-5, with 9 nucleotides matching TRBD1. The J call may be incorrect, as the DNA end agrees better with TRBJ2-7. CDR3 size: 14 residues. Germline values: CDR1 SGHTA, CDR2 FQGTGA. The CDR3 DNA follows: TGTGCCAGCAGATCGGCGGGACAGGGATCCGAGCAGTACTTC. Its translation: CASRSAGQGSEQYF.

J is TRBJ2-3 and V is TRBV5-1; 8 bases agree with TRBD1. V was pared by 2 bases and J by 5 bases, with 4 bases of the junction left unmatched. Germline V CDR1 and CDR2: SGHRS, YFSETQ. The CDR3 has 14 amino acids. The CDR3 bases are TGCGCCAGCAGCTTTCAGGGGGCCCGAGATACGCAGTATTTT. Encoded protein: CASSFQGARDTQYF.

This rearrangement joins TRBV7-2 to TRBJ2-3, with TRBD2 matching 7 bases. Losses at the gene ends were 5 bases for V and 2 bases for J; bases not matched to a gene: 10. Germline CDR1 reads SGHTA; CDR2 reads FQGNSA. This CDR3 is 16 amino acids long. The CDR3 here is CASSPALAAYTDTQYF. CDR3 nucleotide sequence: TGTGCCAGCAGCCCGGCCCTAGCGGCCTACACAGATACGCAGTATTTT.

V usage is TRBV15 and J usage is TRBJ2-1, with D possibly TRBD2 on 5 matching bases. Germline V gene data show CDR1 as LNHNV and CDR2 as YYDKDF (reference sequence). The CDR3 sequence is 16 residues long. The V and J ends lost 5 bases and 0 bases respectively, with 14 bases between them. As DNA, the CDR3 is TGTGCCACCAGCGGCGGGTTAGGAAGCTCCTACAATGAGCAGTTCTTC. Protein sequence: CATSGGLGSSYNEQFF.

This chain uses TRBV28 with TRBJ2-1; 16 bases are shared with TRBD2. The V gene end was trimmed by 5 bases and the J gene end by 8 bases; junction bases not matched to a gene: 15. The CDR3 totals 19 residues. From germline, CDR1 is MDHEN and CDR2 SYDVKM. This chain's CDR3 is CASSLGGLAGGTRRDEQFF. In nucleotides, the CDR3 is TGTGCCAGCAGTCTGGGGGGACTAGCGGGAGGGACAAGAAGGGATGAGCAGTTCTTC.

In this sample, this clonotype turned up a few times. This chain joins TRBV7-2 and TRBJ2-7; perhaps TRBD1 as D (5 bases). V lost 4 bases, J lost 9 bases, and 16 bases lay in between. The CDR3 length is 13 residues. Germline V gene lookup returns CDR1 SGHTA and CDR2 FQGNSA. DNA of the CDR3: TGTGCCAGCAGCTCCCCAGGGTCTGGTAGGCAGTACTTC. Protein sequence: CASSSPGSGRQYF.

V is TRBV7-2 and J is TRBJ1-2; unclear D gene. From germline, CDR1 is SGHTA and CDR2 FQGNSA. CDR3 length equals 12 residues. Trimming removed 5 bases at V and 5 bases at J, with 9 bases between. The CDR3 nucleotides are TGTGCCAGCAGCCCCCGCCTTTATGGCTACACCTTC. The encoded protein is CASSPRLYGYTF.

The V gene is TRBV11-1, the J gene TRBJ2-7; 15 bases fit TRBD2. Germline CDR1 is SGHAT and CDR2 is FQDESV (reference sequence). The CDR3 is 20 residues long. Germline trimming cut 6 bases from V and 9 bases from J; bases unmatched to any gene: 24. CDR3 DNA sequence: TGTGCCAGCAGTCTGGGGAGTCGGGTCGACCCGGGACTAGCGGGAGGTCGGCAGTACTTC. It specifies CASSLGSRVDPGLAGGRQYF.

This clonotype was seen a few times. The rearrangement uses TRBV5-6 and TRBJ1-1; a possible D gene is TRBD1 (5 bases). CDR1 is SGHDT and CDR2 is YYEEEE in the germline V gene. Trimming pared 3 bases from V and 4 bases from J, leaving 7 bases between. This CDR3 contains 12 residues. CDR3 sequence (DNA): TGTGCCAGCAGCTGGGGGACCACTGAAGCTTTCTTT. Translating gives CASSWGTTEAFF.

The V call is TRBV7-2, the J call TRBJ2-2; 8 bases line up with TRBD1. J was trimmed by 3 bases and V by 5 bases; bases with no gene match: 8. Germline lookup yields CDR1 SGHTA and CDR2 FQGNSA. The CDR3 runs to 16 residues. The CDR3 nucleotides read TGTGCCAGCAGCCAACGTTCAGGGGGCGACACCGGGGAGCTGTTTTTT. Protein sequence: CASSQRSGGDTGELFF.

This chain connects TRBV20-1 to TRBJ2-3, with D possibly being TRBD1 (5 bases). V was trimmed by 3 bases and J by 1 base, leaving 8 bases between them. Germline V gives CDR1 DFQATT, CDR2 SNEGSKA (reference sequence). The CDR3 contains 13 residues. The CDR3: CSARGRGTDTQYF. The CDR3 DNA reads as TGCAGTGCTAGGGGCAGGGGCACAGATACGCAGTATTTT.

The chain carries TRBV27 and TRBJ1-5; maybe TRBD1 (5 bases). The V end was cut by 0 bases, the J end by 1 base, with 7 bases between. Germline CDR1 and CDR2: MNHEY and SMNVEV (reference sequence). The CDR3 runs 15 residues. The CDR3 sequence is CASSLSGQSNQPQHF. The CDR3 nucleotides are TGTGCCAGCAGTTTATCGGGGCAGAGCAATCAGCCCCAGCATTTT.

This clonotype was detected only a few times. The chain is built from TRBV10-3 and TRBJ2-1; 15 bases match TRBD2. This CDR3 is built from 15 residues. The germline gives CDR1 ENHRY, CDR2 SYGVKD. V lost 4 bases and J lost 6; bases outside the gene matches: 1. CDR3 sequence: CAISGTSGRANEQFF. CDR3 nucleotides: TGTGCCATCAGTGGGACTAGCGGGAGGGCCAATGAGCAGTTCTTC.

The chain combines TRBV20-1 with TRBJ2-3; D remains unclear. The V end was cut by 2 bases, the J end by 2 bases, with 11 bases between. CDR1 DFQATT and CDR2 SNEGSKA come from the germline V gene (reference sequence). The CDR3 loop spans 14 amino acids. The CDR3 here is CSARSTRITDTQYF. For the CDR3, the DNA is TGCAGTGCTAGAAGTACGAGAATCACAGATACGCAGTATTTT.

This clonotype has ten or more counts. This chain links TRBV6-1 with TRBJ2-2; D gene unclear. Germline assignment: CDR1 MNHNS and CDR2 SASEGT. The CDR3 runs 14 residues. The V and J ends lost 11 bases and 8 bases respectively, with 21 bases between them. The chain's CDR3 is CACSQYRSMGELFF. In DNA form, the CDR3 reads TGTGCCTGTTCCCAGTACAGATCCATGGGGGAGCTGTTTTTT.

V and J are TRBV27 and TRBJ2-5; D tentatively fits TRBD1 or TRBD2 (6 bases each). Trimming cost V 8 bases and J 1 base, with 20 bases left between them. Germline V CDR1 and CDR2: MNHEY, SMNVEV (reference sequence). CDR3 length: 16 residues. The chain's CDR3 is CASAVGGRLFQETQYF. Here the CDR3 DNA reads TGTGCCAGCGCGGTTGGGGGGCGGCTCTTCCAAGAGACCCAGTACTTC.

This clonotype was picked up one time. The rearrangement links TRBV29-1 to TRBJ2-3; D possibly corresponds to TRBD1 (5 bases). CDR1 and CDR2 from the germline V gene are SQVTM and ANQGSEA. The CDR3 contains 15 residues. V shed 4 bases and J shed 4 bases, with 18 bases lying between them. CDR3 amino acids: CSVAVPLSRADTQYF. The CDR3 DNA follows: TGCAGCGTTGCAGTCCCCCTTTCCAGGGCAGATACGCAGTATTTT.